Shown below are 23 T cell receptor beta chains from a single sample sequenced in a study of T cells in Graves' hyperthyroidism and ophthalmopathy. RNA transcripts gave rise to amplified TCR beta CDR3 regions. Researchers ran a first-round RT-PCR on the TCR CDR3 using the HTBI primer set. One entry per CDR3 protein, called by TCRdb with MiXCR from the multiplex PCR reads. This table has about 280,000 distinct CDR3 sequences, 25% to 30% appearing once. The sequenced sample was blood. These receptors were obtained from a man aged 35-49 years with Graves' hyperthyroidism that later progressed to Graves' ophthalmopathy.

This clonotype was seen repeatedly, ten times or more. The genes are TRBV6-1 and TRBJ1-5; unclear D gene. The CDR3 length is 14 residues. Germline V gives CDR1 MNHNS, CDR2 SASEGT. V was trimmed by 2 bases and J by 7 bases, leaving 12 bases between them. CDR3 DNA: TGTGCCAGCAGTGAATCGCGTCGAGGGCAGCCCCAGCATTTT. Residues: CASSESRRGQPQHF.

The CDR3 DNA is TGCAGTGCTAGACCCCCTGGAGGGACTATTCAAACCGGGGAGCTGTTTTTT. Translation gives CSARPPGGTIQTGELFF. V gene TRBV20-1 combines with J gene TRBJ2-2; 7 nucleotides agree with TRBD2. This CDR3 has 17 amino acids. The germline CDR1 and CDR2 sequences are DFQATT and SNEGSKA (reference sequence). Trimming at V came to 2 bases and at J to 5 bases, leaving 14 bases not matched to a gene.

This clonotype was detected many times. V gene TRBV6-1 combines with J gene TRBJ2-2; D might be TRBD2 (7 bases). The CDR3 loop spans 14 amino acids. Germline lookup yields CDR1 MNHNS and CDR2 SASEGT. Trimming shortened V by 2 bases and J by 5 bases, and 9 bases separated the two germline ends. Here the CDR3 DNA reads TGTGCCAGCAGTGAAAGGGGGGGGACCGGGGAGCTGTTTTTT. Its protein is CASSERGGTGELFF.

This clonotype appeared many times. The rearrangement joins TRBV28 to TRBJ1-1; D is perhaps TRBD1 (5 bases). The CDR3 is made up of 13 amino acids. Germline V gene lookup returns CDR1 MDHEN and CDR2 SYDVKM. V lost 2 bases and J 3 bases, leaving 7 bases between the germline ends. CDR3 in amino acids: CASSLQGYTEAFF. In nucleotides, the CDR3 is TGTGCCAGCAGTTTACAGGGTTACACTGAAGCTTTCTTT. The variable domain in full, completed from reference TRBV28 and TRBJ1-1, reads DVKVTQSSRYLVKRTGEKVFLECVQDMDHENMFWYRQDPGLGLRLIYFSYDVKMKEKGDIPEGYSVSREKKERFSLILESASTNQTSMYLCASSLQGYTEAFFGQGTRLTVV.

This clonotype was recorded many times. Germline is not matched at one junction end, which may reflect a read error. The J gene is TRBJ1-5, the V gene TRBV28, with D tentatively TRBD1 (5 bases). Germline-derived CDR1 and CDR2 are MDHEN and SYDVKM. The CDR3 is made up of 18 amino acids. CDR3 amino acids: CAGSFSSLVQVNNQPQHF. In DNA form, the CDR3 reads TGTGCCGGCAGTTTTTCTTCCCTCGTACAGGTTAACAATCAGCCCCAGCATTTT.

V and J are TRBV25-1 and TRBJ1-5; D unclear. Per germline, CDR1 MGHDK and CDR2 SYGVNS. Trimming took off 3 bases at V and 4 bases at J, with 10 bases between the two ends. There are 14 residues in the CDR3. CDR3 region: CASSELGANQPQHF. The CDR3 bases are TGTGCCAGCAGTGAGTTGGGTGCGAATCAGCCCCAGCATTTT.

The V gene is TRBV12-3 or TRBV12-4, the J gene TRBJ1-6; D not resolved. This CDR3 spans 14 amino acids. The ends were cut back, 1 base at V and 4 bases at J, with 5 bases in the middle. CDR3 bases: TGTGCCAGCAGTTTAGTACTGTATAATTCACCCCTCCACTTT. Translated: CASSLVLYNSPLHF.

This clonotype has ten or more counts. Since a much larger clone is just one base distant, this may be a read error. V usage is TRBV6-2 or TRBV6-3 and J usage is TRBJ2-5; 7 bases agree with TRBD2. Germline CDR1 reads MNHEY; CDR2 reads SVGEGT. This CDR3 has 12 amino acids. The CDR3 DNA reads TGTGGCACAAGCGGGAATCAAGAGACCCAGTACTTC. Residues: CGTSGNQETQYF.

This clonotype appeared many times. The genes are TRBV20-1 and TRBJ2-7; 10 bases match TRBD2. The CDR3 sequence is 14 residues long. The V gene's germline CDR1 is DFQATT and CDR2 SNEGSKA (reference sequence). J gave up 4 bases and V 2 bases, and 5 bases lay outside the gene matches. DNA of the CDR3: TGCAGTGCTAGACTAGCGGGAGACGTATACGAGCAGTACTTC. Amino acids: CSARLAGDVYEQYF.

This clonotype was counted at least ten times. V is TRBV10-3 and J is TRBJ1-1; D is unclear. Germline-derived CDR1 and CDR2 are ENHRY and SYGVKD. Trimming cost V 1 base and J 0 bases, with 6 bases left between them. CDR3 length: 14 amino acids. The CDR3 DNA sequence: TGTGCCATCAGTGAGTACGACCTGAACACTGAAGCTTTCTTT. It specifies CAISEYDLNTEAFF.

This clonotype came up many times. This rearrangement joins TRBV6-2 or TRBV6-3 to TRBJ1-1; D call uncertain. The CDR3 totals 14 residues. Germline lookup yields CDR1 MNHEY and CDR2 SVGEGT. Trimming took 5 bases from V and 5 from J, leaving 15 bases between them. CDR3 region: CASSRSGRKTEAFF. The CDR3 bases are TGTGCCAGCAGTCGGAGTGGGCGGAAAACTGAAGCTTTCTTT.

At least ten counts were recorded for this clonotype. J is TRBJ2-7 and V is TRBV3-1; TRBD1 aligns across 7 bases. The CDR3 is 15 amino acids. The junction had 7 bases not matched to a gene; V was cut back by 1 base and J by 4 bases. From germline, CDR1 is LGHDT and CDR2 YNNKEL (reference sequence). CDR3 nucleotides: TGTGCCAGCAGCCAAGGCCCGGGACAGCAATACGAGCAGTACTTC. As protein: CASSQGPGQQYEQYF.

This clonotype was recorded many times. J is TRBJ1-1 and V is TRBV18, with D unresolved. There are 13 residues in the CDR3. In germline, CDR1 is KGHSH, CDR2 LQKENI. The V and J ends lost 5 bases and 6 bases respectively, with 13 bases between them. The CDR3 region is CASSTRPMAEAFF. Written as DNA, the CDR3 is TGTGCCAGCTCAACCAGGCCCATGGCTGAAGCTTTCTTT. Combining the CDR3 with reference TRBV18 and TRBJ1-1 gives the whole variable domain NAGVMQNPRHLVRRRGQEARLRCSPMKGHSHVYWYRQLPEEGLKFMVYLQKENIIDESGMPKERFSAEFPKEGPSILRIQQVVRGDSAAYFCASSTRPMAEAFFGQGTRLTVV.

This clonotype was counted ten times or more. This chain links TRBV18 with TRBJ2-7; D tentatively fits TRBD1 or TRBD2 (5 bases each). With 6 bases removed from V and 3 bases from J, the gap between germline ends came to 12 bases. The CDR3 consists of 13 residues. Germline assignment: CDR1 KGHSH and CDR2 LQKENI. The CDR3, as DNA: TGTGCCAGCTCCTACCGGGACGACTACGAGCAGTACTTC. Translating gives CASSYRDDYEQYF.

This clonotype was counted at least ten times. The chain carries TRBV28 and TRBJ1-2; the D gene is possibly TRBD1 (5 bases). Deletions cut 6 bases from V and 2 bases from J, with 16 bases between. Germline CDR1 reads MDHEN; CDR2 reads SYDVKM. CDR3 length: 15 amino acids. In DNA, the CDR3 is TGTGCCAGCAGCCCAGCCGGGACGGTAAACTATGGCTACACCTTC. Translating gives CASSPAGTVNYGYTF.

This clonotype was detected ten times or more. V is TRBV7-2 and J is TRBJ2-7; D perhaps matches TRBD2 (6 bases). The CDR3 spans 16 residues. The germline V and J ends were trimmed by 5 bases and 2 bases, with 19 bases remaining between them. Germline V CDR1 and CDR2: SGHTA, FQGNSA. The CDR3 coding sequence is TGTGCCAGCAGCGTAACGGGACTCGCCTCGACCTACGAGCAGTACTTC. Its translation: CASSVTGLASTYEQYF.

This clonotype was seen ten or more times. The J gene is TRBJ2-2, the V gene TRBV20-1; TRBD1 aligns across 10 bases. Trimming took 4 bases from V and 6 from J; bases not matched to a gene: 5. The CDR3 is made up of 14 amino acids. Germline CDR1 reads DFQATT; CDR2 reads SNEGSKA (reference sequence). The CDR3, as DNA: TGCAGTGCTACTGACAGGGGGCGGGCCGGGGAGCTGTTTTTT. Its translation: CSATDRGRAGELFF.

This clonotype has at least ten counts. This chain connects TRBV5-5 to TRBJ2-7, with no clear D. Deletions cut 2 bases from V and 2 bases from J, with 8 bases between. Germline CDR1 is SGHKS and CDR2 is YYEKEE (reference sequence). The CDR3 loop spans 13 amino acids. The CDR3 DNA reads as TGTGCCAGCAGCTTTTTCCAGACCTACGAGCAGTACTTC. It specifies CASSFFQTYEQYF.

This clonotype was seen repeatedly, ten times or more. One end of the junction fails to match germline, which may point to a read error. The J gene is TRBJ1-1, the V gene TRBV7-8, with 7 bases aligning to TRBD1. This CDR3 comprises 15 residues. The germline gives CDR1 SGHVS, CDR2 FQNEAQ. CDR3 sequence reads: CASSWGQNLPTEALF. The CDR3 coding sequence is TGTGCCAGCAGCTGGGGACAGAACCTACCCACTGAAGCTCTCTTT.

This clonotype occurred many times. This rearrangement joins TRBV12-3 or TRBV12-4 to TRBJ2-7; no firm D call. This CDR3 comprises 11 residues. V lost 1 base and J lost 6, with 4 bases in between. CDR3 in DNA: TGTGCCAGCAGTTTAGTCGGCGAGCAGTACTTC. Residues: CASSLVGEQYF.

This clonotype was detected many times. This chain links TRBV7-2 with TRBJ2-5; D unresolved. Germline CDR1 SGHTA, CDR2 FQGNSA. The V and J ends lost 1 base and 4 bases respectively, with 10 bases between them. The CDR3 length is 14 residues. CDR3 in amino acids: CASSLETQSETQYF. CDR3 nucleotide sequence: TGTGCCAGCAGCTTAGAGACCCAGTCAGAGACCCAGTACTTC.

This clonotype came up many times. This chain connects TRBV6-1 to TRBJ2-7; 10 bases align to TRBD2. This CDR3 is 16 amino acids long. After removal of 4 bases from V and 0 bases from J, the junction contained 6 bases not matched to a gene. The germline CDR1 and CDR2 sequences are MNHNS and SASEGT. In DNA form, the CDR3 reads TGTGCCAGCAGTGCACTAGCGGGGACCTCCTCCTACGAGCAGTACTTC. Its translation: CASSALAGTSSYEQYF.

This clonotype has ten or more counts. This rearrangement joins TRBV27 to TRBJ1-2, with TRBD1 as a possible D gene (5 bases). Trimming took off 4 bases at V and 0 bases at J, with 12 bases between the two ends. Germline CDR1 reads MNHEY; CDR2 reads SMNVEV (reference sequence). This CDR3 spans 15 amino acids. CDR3 residues: CASSSGQGANYGYTF. The CDR3 DNA reads TGTGCCAGCAGTTCTGGACAAGGAGCTAACTATGGCTACACCTTC.